This T cell receptor (beta chain) was retrieved from a study of cytomegalovirus exposure and HLA in healthy donors. Study background: Earlier results showed roughly 120 million unique TCR beta sequences derived from around 170 million T cells.

Study-level points and caveats: An analysis that came later showed most CMV-associated TCR beta chains appearing HLA-restricted. Later analysis identified a missense DCLRE1C variant that was linked to TCR beta V- and J-gene trimming.

Notes on this clone: The antigen is unknown.

This PCR relied on a set of 60 Vbeta primers and 13 Jbeta primers. Clones were read by immunoSEQ multiplex PCR, and TCRdb kept only the in-frame ones, dropping some. The sample has about 150,000 clones, roughly 80% seen once; the top ten hold approximately 13%. Healthy bone marrow donors made up the donors. The CDR3 is 14 residues long. Germline CDR1 and CDR2: MNHNY and SVGAGI (reference sequence). V was trimmed by 6 bases and J by 1 base, leaving 10 bases between them. The sequence came from a man aged 40-49 years in good health and CMV-seropositive. Input material: PBMCs. The chain carries TRBV6-6 and TRBJ1-5, with D possibly being TRBD1 (6 bases). The CDR3 DNA sequence: TGTGCCAGCAGGGGAGGGGGAAGCAATCAGCCCCAGCATTTT. Translated: CASRGGGSNQPQHF.